A selection of T cell receptor beta chains follows, all from one sample in a study of T cell responses to AZD1222 COVID-19 vaccine. Some clones are missing from TCRdb's copy, which holds only in-frame ones; the method was immunoSEQ multiplex PCR. Of about 60,000 clones in the sample, 75% to 90% were seen once. The input for sequencing was peripheral blood, taken 28 days after the second AZD1222 dose. These receptors came from an adult who received the AZD1222 COVID-19 vaccine. Each CDR3 is given without its conserved first and last residue. Fields, in order: J gene, V gene, D gene, CDR3 protein. D genes are given only for firm matches.

j_gene: TRBJ2-7; v_gene: TRBV2; d_gene: NA; CDR3aa: ASTGTGSYEQY
j_gene: TRBJ2-7; v_gene: TRBV5-4; d_gene: TRBD2; CDR3aa: ASSWGAGGLGEQY
j_gene: TRBJ1-2; v_gene: TRBV7-9; d_gene: NA; CDR3aa: ATDGQGNYGYT
j_gene: TRBJ1-2; v_gene: TRBV3-1/TRBV3-2; d_gene: NA; CDR3aa: ASSQVGGQGGYT
j_gene: TRBJ1-5; v_gene: TRBV6-2/TRBV6-3; d_gene: TRBD1; CDR3aa: ASSYSGMPQGAVQPQH
j_gene: TRBJ2-1; v_gene: TRBV2; d_gene: TRBD2; CDR3aa: ASSAQLAGVGNEQF
j_gene: TRBJ2-5; v_gene: TRBV5-1; d_gene: NA; CDR3aa: ASSRAEETQY
j_gene: TRBJ2-7; v_gene: TRBV9; d_gene: TRBD1; CDR3aa: ASSPRVTGNYEQY
j_gene: TRBJ1-1; v_gene: TRBV29-1; d_gene: NA; CDR3aa: SVEDLPGWSNTEAF
j_gene: TRBJ2-1; v_gene: TRBV11-2; d_gene: NA; CDR3aa: ASSSGPVWGNEQF
j_gene: TRBJ1-4; v_gene: TRBV5-6; d_gene: TRBD1; CDR3aa: ASRQTGATNEKLF
j_gene: TRBJ1-2; v_gene: TRBV5-6; d_gene: TRBD1; CDR3aa: ASTPWDRPNYGYT
j_gene: TRBJ2-7; v_gene: TRBV7-9; d_gene: NA; CDR3aa: ASSADRPVYEQY
j_gene: TRBJ1-2; v_gene: TRBV27; d_gene: NA; CDR3aa: ASSPGSLGNYGYT
j_gene: TRBJ1-2; v_gene: TRBV28; d_gene: NA; CDR3aa: ASTLGSNYGYT
j_gene: TRBJ2-7; v_gene: TRBV18; d_gene: NA; CDR3aa: ASSPAAAYEQY
j_gene: TRBJ2-2; v_gene: TRBV4-1; d_gene: TRBD1; CDR3aa: ASSQDSRDRATGELF
j_gene: TRBJ1-2; v_gene: TRBV10-3; d_gene: TRBD1; CDR3aa: AISGQGEIPT
j_gene: TRBJ2-5; v_gene: TRBV7-8; d_gene: TRBD2; CDR3aa: ASSLGTSRETQY
j_gene: TRBJ2-5; v_gene: TRBV5-6; d_gene: NA; CDR3aa: ASSWRETQY
j_gene: TRBJ2-1; v_gene: TRBV28; d_gene: TRBD2; CDR3aa: ASSFLAEASNEQF
j_gene: TRBJ1-3; v_gene: TRBV18; d_gene: TRBD1; CDR3aa: ASSPIGQGLYSGNTIY
j_gene: TRBJ1-1; v_gene: TRBV6-5; d_gene: NA; CDR3aa: ASRGQNTEAF
j_gene: TRBJ2-7; v_gene: TRBV27; d_gene: NA; CDR3aa: ASSLRGSYEQY
j_gene: TRBJ1-5; v_gene: TRBV2; d_gene: TRBD1; CDR3aa: ASTGQGSNQPQH
j_gene: TRBJ2-7; v_gene: TRBV5-1; d_gene: NA; CDR3aa: ASSLAGVHEQY
j_gene: TRBJ1-4; v_gene: TRBV11-2; d_gene: NA; CDR3aa: ASSLEYSGVEKLF
j_gene: TRBJ2-3; v_gene: TRBV5-1; d_gene: TRBD2; CDR3aa: ASSLGLAGGDTQY
j_gene: TRBJ1-2; v_gene: TRBV28; d_gene: NA; CDR3aa: ASSWSRGTGYT
j_gene: TRBJ2-7; v_gene: TRBV4-2; d_gene: NA; CDR3aa: ASSQDGNYYEQY
j_gene: TRBJ1-2; v_gene: TRBV10-3; d_gene: NA; CDR3aa: AISDSNREASGYT
j_gene: TRBJ1-6; v_gene: TRBV5-1; d_gene: NA; CDR3aa: ASSLWGADDSPLH
j_gene: TRBJ1-2; v_gene: TRBV14; d_gene: NA; CDR3aa: ASSVDRNGYT
j_gene: TRBJ2-3; v_gene: TRBV28; d_gene: TRBD2; CDR3aa: AISEPGGGDTQY
j_gene: TRBJ1-2; v_gene: TRBV5-1; d_gene: TRBD1; CDR3aa: ASSLGQGGSAGYT
j_gene: TRBJ1-4; v_gene: TRBV30; d_gene: NA; CDR3aa: AWSKGTGEKLF
j_gene: TRBJ1-4; v_gene: TRBV6-5; d_gene: NA; CDR3aa: ASSYSIQGNEKLF
j_gene: TRBJ1-5; v_gene: TRBV30; d_gene: TRBD1; CDR3aa: AWGPQGAQPQH
j_gene: TRBJ2-3; v_gene: TRBV7-9; d_gene: NA; CDR3aa: ASSGPKRTVPTDTQY
j_gene: TRBJ2-5; v_gene: TRBV5-6; d_gene: TRBD1; CDR3aa: ASRPTGGGETQY
j_gene: TRBJ1-5; v_gene: TRBV24-1; d_gene: NA; CDR3aa: ATSDYGINQPQH
j_gene: TRBJ1-1; v_gene: TRBV10-3; d_gene: NA; CDR3aa: AISESTLTGWTEAF
j_gene: TRBJ2-3; v_gene: TRBV2; d_gene: NA; CDR3aa: ASGRRSTDTQY